The clone carrying this T cell receptor (beta chain) was counted ten times or more. TCRdb itself ran the RT-PCR reads through MiXCR, one entry per CDR3 protein. The table records more than 600,000 distinct CDR3 sequences, 14% of them present only once. Trimming left V 4 bases short and J 1 base short, with 13 bases between. Germline V CDR1 and CDR2: MNHEY, SVGAGI. The CDR3 has 16 residues. The chain carries TRBV6-5 and TRBJ2-2; D remains unclear. The TCR sequence derives from a female donor in good health, serving as a healthy control. Sequencing was performed on memory CD4+ T cells from blood. This chain's CDR3 is CASSSQPPGNTGELFF. The CDR3 nucleotides read TGTGCCAGCAGTTCCCAACCCCCAGGGAACACCGGGGAGCTGTTTTTT.